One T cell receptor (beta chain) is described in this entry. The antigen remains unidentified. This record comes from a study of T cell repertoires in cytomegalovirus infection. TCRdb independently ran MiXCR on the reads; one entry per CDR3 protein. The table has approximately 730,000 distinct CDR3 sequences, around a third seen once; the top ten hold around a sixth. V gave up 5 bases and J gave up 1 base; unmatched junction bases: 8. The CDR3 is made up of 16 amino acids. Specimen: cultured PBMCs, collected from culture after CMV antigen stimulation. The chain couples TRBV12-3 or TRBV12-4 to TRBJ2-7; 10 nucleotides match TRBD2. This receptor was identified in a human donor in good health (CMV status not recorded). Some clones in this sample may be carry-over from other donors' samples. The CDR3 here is CASSHTLAGESYEQYF. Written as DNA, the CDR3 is TGTGCCAGCAGTCACACGCTAGCGGGGGAATCCTACGAGCAGTACTTC.